The source of this T cell receptor beta chain is a study of T cell responses to AZD1222 COVID-19 vaccine. J gave up 4 bases and V 8 bases, and 6 bases lay outside the gene matches. Per the germline V gene, CDR1 is ENHRY and CDR2 is SYGVKD. This CDR3 has 14 amino acids. Assay used: immunoSEQ multiplex PCR; TCRdb lists only in-frame clones, some missing. The sample lists about 110,000 clones; about 81% were seen once. Sequencing was performed on peripheral blood, taken on day 0 of AZD1222 vaccination. This receptor was obtained from an adult in good health. The J gene is TRBJ2-1, the V gene TRBV10-3, with TRBD1 matching 9 bases. The CDR3 nucleotides read TGTGCCATCTCTGGACAGGGGAGGTACAATGAGCAGTTCTTC. This translates into CAISGQGRYNEQFF.